The 27 T cell receptor beta chains in this list originate from one sample, sequenced in a study of T cell responses to AZD1222 COVID-19 vaccine (dated by TCRdb to the early 2020s). The sample's time point, from its label and the paper: baseline before first vaccination. Receptor libraries were prepared by the immunoSEQ multiplex PCR assay. TCRdb holds this immuneACCESS table with in-frame rearrangements only. Some clones are missing; in checked studies, unresolved V genes explain under half, and the rest has no known cause. In this sample the table shows around 130,000 clones, 88% of which occur a single time. The top ten constitute around 8% of the sample. The sequenced sample was peripheral blood, obtained on day 0 of AZD1222 vaccination. The receptors come from an adult in good health.

CDR3 DNA: TGTGCCAGCACCTCGACAGGAGCTGGAAACACCATATATTTT. It is translated as CASTSTGAGNTIYF. This chain uses TRBV28 with TRBJ1-3; possibly TRBD1 for D (6 bases). This CDR3 has 14 residues. V dropped 7 bases and J dropped 2 bases, with 12 bases sitting between them. From germline, CDR1 is MDHEN and CDR2 SYDVKM.

V is TRBV3-1 (or the pseudogene TRBV3-2) and J is TRBJ1-6, with D perhaps matching TRBD1 (6 bases). Trimming removed 1 base at V and 9 bases at J, with 13 bases between. Germline V gene data show CDR1 as LGHDT and CDR2 as YNNKEL (reference sequence). The CDR3 has 15 residues. This chain's CDR3 is CASSQARGGASPLHF. CDR3 bases: TGTGCCAGCAGCCAAGCTAGAGGGGGTGCTTCACCCCTCCACTTT.

The chain employs TRBV15 and TRBJ2-7, with D possibly matching TRBD2 (7 bases). V lost 0 bases and J lost 3, with 9 bases in between. There are 14 residues in the CDR3. The germline CDR1 and CDR2 sequences are LNHNV and YYDKDF (reference sequence). The CDR3 DNA is TGTGCCACCAGCAGAGACGGGGGGCTCTACGAGCAGTACTTC. Translation gives CATSRDGGLYEQYF.

The chain has TRBV29-1 and TRBJ1-2, with TRBD1 matching 8 bases. Germline V lookup: CDR1 SQVTM, CDR2 ANQGSEA. The CDR3 runs 11 residues. V gave up 6 bases and J gave up 6 bases; unmatched junction bases: 3. The CDR3 DNA sequence: TGCAGCGTCCGACAGGGGAATGGCTACACCTTC. It is translated as CSVRQGNGYTF. Variable domain in full (rest from reference TRBV29-1 and TRBJ1-2): SAVISQKPSRDICQRGTSLTIQCQVDSQVTMMFWYRQQPGQSLTLIATANQGSEATYESGFVIDKFPISRPNLTFSTLTVSNMSPEDSSIYLCSVRQGNGYTFGSGTRLTVV.

CDR3 nucleotide sequence: TGTGCCAGCAGCACCCCCGGGACAGACTATGGCTACACCTTC. Its protein product is CASSTPGTDYGYTF. The chain has TRBV11-2 and TRBJ1-2, with TRBD1 identical over 7 bases. After removal of 5 bases from V and 3 bases from J, the junction contained 6 bases not matched to a gene. The germline V gene has CDR1 SGHAT and CDR2 FQNNGV. The CDR3 contains 14 residues.

The rearrangement links TRBV9 to TRBJ1-5; no clear D. Germline assignment: CDR1 SGDLS and CDR2 YYNGEE. V dropped 0 bases and J dropped 4 bases, with 8 bases sitting between them. The CDR3 is made up of 14 amino acids. For the CDR3, the DNA is TGTGCCAGCAGCGTAGGTTCAGGAAATCAGCCCCAGCATTTT. Its translation: CASSVGSGNQPQHF.

The chain has TRBV19 and TRBJ2-5; the D is unclear. Per germline, CDR1 LNHDA and CDR2 SQIVND (reference sequence). V gave up 6 bases and J gave up 5 bases, with 7 bases separating them. The CDR3 runs to 11 residues. CDR3 DNA: TGTGCCAGTAGCATTGCGGAGACCCAGTACTTC. This translates into CASSIAETQYF.

The sample holds a few counts of this clone. V and J are TRBV7-8 and TRBJ2-7, with D maybe TRBD1 (6 bases). The germline V and J ends were trimmed by 6 bases and 3 bases, with 12 bases remaining between them. The CDR3 length is 13 residues. Germline V gene lookup returns CDR1 SGHVS and CDR2 FQNEAQ. DNA for the CDR3: TGTGCCAGCAGTTCAAACAGGGTCTACGAGCAGTACTTC. Translating gives CASSSNRVYEQYF.

This clone was seen once. The chain couples TRBV9 to TRBJ2-7; perhaps TRBD1 as D (6 bases). Germline V gene data show CDR1 as SGDLS and CDR2 as YYNGEE. V dropped 2 bases and J dropped 1 base, with 10 bases sitting between them. The CDR3 runs 14 residues. Here the CDR3 DNA reads TGTGCCAGCAGCGTTTACAGGGAGTCCTACGAGCAGTACTTC. It translates to CASSVYRESYEQYF. Based on the CDR3 plus reference TRBV9 and TRBJ2-7, the full variable domain is DSGVTQTPKHLITATGQRVTLRCSPRSGDLSVYWYQQSLDQGLQFLIQYYNGEERAKGNILERFSAQQFPDLHSELNLSSLELGDSALYFCASSVYRESYEQYFGPGTRLTVT.

The CDR3 spells CASSLYPGQEYEQYF. As DNA, the CDR3 is TGTGCCAGCAGCCTATACCCCGGACAGGAATACGAGCAGTACTTC. The rearrangement uses TRBV6-5 and TRBJ2-7; 7 bases agree with TRBD1. The trim removed 6 bases at V and 4 bases at J, leaving 12 bases unmatched. Germline CDR1 reads MNHEY; CDR2 reads SVGAGI. The CDR3 length is 15 residues.

The V call is TRBV5-6, the J call TRBJ2-3; D is uncertain. V lost 3 bases and J 3 bases, leaving 2 bases between the germline ends. Germline V gene lookup returns CDR1 SGHDT and CDR2 YYEEEE. The CDR3 sequence is 11 residues long. CDR3 residues: CASSSTDTQYF. In DNA form, the CDR3 reads TGTGCCAGCAGCTCGACAGATACGCAGTATTTT.

The chain recombines TRBV7-2 with TRBJ2-7, with no clear D. Deletions cut 2 bases from V and 1 base from J, with 9 bases between. Per germline, CDR1 SGHTA and CDR2 FQGNSA. This CDR3 region has 14 residues. Written as DNA, the CDR3 is TGTGCCAGCAGCTTATATGTGGGTTCCTACGAGCAGTACTTC. The encoded protein is CASSLYVGSYEQYF.

This chain's CDR3 is CASSYPGNNQPQHF. The CDR3 DNA reads as TGTGCCAGCAGTTATCCCGGGAACAATCAGCCCCAGCATTTT. This chain uses TRBV6-2 or TRBV6-3 with TRBJ1-5; no reliable D call. Trimming left V 3 bases short and J 3 bases short, with 9 bases between. The germline V gene encodes CDR1 MNHEY and CDR2 SVGEGT. This CDR3 has 14 amino acids.

The CDR3 region is CASSLGIAGGGYTF. Here the CDR3 DNA reads TGTGCCAGCAGCTTAGGTATAGCGGGTGGAGGCTACACCTTC. This chain joins TRBV7-9 and TRBJ1-2; D gene unclear. Germline V gene lookup returns CDR1 SEHNR and CDR2 FQNEAQ (reference sequence). The CDR3 covers 14 residues. V was trimmed by 1 base and J by 8 bases, leaving 14 bases between them.

The chain carries TRBV19 and TRBJ1-6, with 8 bases lining up with TRBD1. V shed 10 bases and J 0 bases; nucleotides not matched to a gene: 5. The germline V gene has CDR1 LNHDA and CDR2 SQIVND (reference sequence). CDR3 length equals 15 residues. The CDR3 bases are TGTGCCACAAGACAGGGGAGCTCCTATAATTCACCCCTCCACTTT. It encodes CATRQGSSYNSPLHF.

This clone was picked up one time. The V gene is TRBV7-9, the J gene TRBJ2-7, with 13 bases identical to TRBD2. The CDR3 extends over 16 amino acids. The germline gives CDR1 SEHNR, CDR2 FQNEAQ (reference sequence). V trimming: 5 bases; J trimming: 3 bases; junction bases outside the gene matches: 7. This CDR3 reads CASSGTRTSGSYEQYF. CDR3 DNA sequence: TGTGCCAGCAGCGGTACCCGGACTAGCGGGAGCTACGAGCAGTACTTC.

The genes are TRBV27 and TRBJ1-6, with a possible D match to TRBD1 (5 bases). Germline V gene lookup returns CDR1 MNHEY and CDR2 SMNVEV (reference sequence). V gave up 6 bases and J gave up 9 bases, with 9 bases separating them. The CDR3 is 12 amino acids. The CDR3 coding sequence is TGTGCCAGCAGGAACGGGGGTTCACCCCTCCACTTT. Protein sequence: CASRNGGSPLHF.

The chain combines TRBV10-2 with TRBJ2-7, with D unresolved. The germline CDR1 and CDR2 sequences are WSHSY and SAAADI. The V and J ends lost 7 bases and 7 bases respectively, with 20 bases between them. The CDR3 totals 14 residues. CDR3 sequence (DNA): TGCGCCAGCAACCCCTCCAGTGTGGCTGGAGAGCAGTACTTC. The encoded protein is CASNPSSVAGEQYF.

The rearrangement joins TRBV7-2 to TRBJ2-7; D is perhaps TRBD2 (6 bases). V lost 1 base, J lost 5 bases, and 12 bases lay in between. The CDR3 is 14 amino acids. Per the germline V gene, CDR1 is SGHTA and CDR2 is FQGNSA. In DNA form, the CDR3 reads TGTGCCAGCAGCTTAGGCCGGGAGTTCCACGAGCAGTACTTC. Translation gives CASSLGREFHEQYF.

The chain joins TRBV9 to TRBJ2-5; TRBD2 matches at 12 bases. The germline V gene encodes CDR1 SGDLS and CDR2 YYNGEE. The CDR3 covers 16 residues. Trimming at V came to 0 bases and at J to 1 base, leaving 1 base not matched to a gene. The CDR3 DNA follows: TGTGCCAGCAGCGTAGGGACTAGCGGGGTCCAAGAGACCCAGTACTTC. Its protein product is CASSVGTSGVQETQYF.

The J gene is TRBJ2-7, the V gene TRBV19, with 8 bases that match TRBD2. Germline V gene data show CDR1 as LNHDA and CDR2 as SQIVND (reference sequence). V was pared by 3 bases and J by 2 bases, with 3 bases of the junction left unmatched. This CDR3 spans 14 amino acids. The CDR3 loop is CASSISGTTYEQYF. Written as DNA, the CDR3 is TGTGCCAGTAGTATTAGCGGGACCACCTACGAGCAGTACTTC.

This clone was detected a few times. The rearrangement links TRBV12-3 or TRBV12-4 to TRBJ2-7, with D maybe TRBD1 (5 bases). The CDR3 is 13 residues long. V shed 6 bases and J shed 1 base, with 10 bases lying between them. The CDR3 region is CASSTDKSYEQYF. The CDR3 nucleotides read TGTGCCAGCAGCACGGACAAGTCCTACGAGCAGTACTTC.

V usage is TRBV7-8 and J usage is TRBJ2-7; the D gene is possibly TRBD1 (5 bases). The CDR3 runs to 14 residues. CDR1 SGHVS and CDR2 FQNEAQ come from the germline V gene. The V and J ends lost 2 bases and 6 bases respectively, with 14 bases between them. The CDR3 DNA reads as TGTGCCAGCAGCTTAAAGAGTCAAGGGGTCGAGCAGTACTTC. Translating gives CASSLKSQGVEQYF. Supplemented by reference TRBV7-8 and TRBJ2-7, the full variable domain reads GAGVSQSPRYKVAKRGQDVALRCDPISGHVSLFWYQQALGQGPEFLTYFQNEAQLDKSGLPSDRFFAERPEGSVSTLKIQRTQQEDSAVYLCASSLKSQGVEQYFGPGTRLTVT.

The chain carries TRBV6-5 and TRBJ2-1; D ambiguous. The CDR3 runs 12 residues. Trimming cost V 6 bases and J 4 bases, with 7 bases left between them. Per germline, CDR1 MNHEY and CDR2 SVGAGI. The CDR3 reads CASRGSYNEQFF. The CDR3 DNA follows: TGTGCCAGCAGGGGATCATACAATGAGCAGTTCTTC.

This clone was recorded only once. The gene calls are TRBV7-8 and TRBJ2-1, with 7 bases that match TRBD1. CDR1 and CDR2 (germline): SGHVS, FQNEAQ. This CDR3 region has 13 residues. The V segment lost 0 bases and the J segment 8 bases; nucleotides outside the gene matches: 1. The CDR3 DNA follows: TGTGCCAGCAGCTTAGCGACAGGGTATGAGCAGTTCTTC. Translated, it gives CASSLATGYEQFF.

V gene TRBV7-9 combines with J gene TRBJ1-1, with D unclear. V lost 5 bases to trimming and J lost 7 bases, with 11 bases between them. Germline CDR1 is SEHNR and CDR2 is FQNEAQ (reference sequence). CDR3 length: 12 amino acids. CDR3 sequence reads: CASSPLRVEAFF. In DNA, the CDR3 is TGTGCCAGCAGCCCCCTGCGGGTTGAAGCTTTCTTT.

The gene calls are TRBV2 and TRBJ1-1; TRBD1 is a possible D gene (5 bases). Trimming removed 6 bases from V and 3 bases from J, with 11 bases in between. CDR1 and CDR2 (germline): SNHLY, FYNNEI. The CDR3 sequence is 13 residues long. The CDR3 sequence is CASRQGGYTEAFF. The CDR3 region has the DNA TGTGCCAGCAGGCAGGGTGGGTACACTGAAGCTTTCTTT.